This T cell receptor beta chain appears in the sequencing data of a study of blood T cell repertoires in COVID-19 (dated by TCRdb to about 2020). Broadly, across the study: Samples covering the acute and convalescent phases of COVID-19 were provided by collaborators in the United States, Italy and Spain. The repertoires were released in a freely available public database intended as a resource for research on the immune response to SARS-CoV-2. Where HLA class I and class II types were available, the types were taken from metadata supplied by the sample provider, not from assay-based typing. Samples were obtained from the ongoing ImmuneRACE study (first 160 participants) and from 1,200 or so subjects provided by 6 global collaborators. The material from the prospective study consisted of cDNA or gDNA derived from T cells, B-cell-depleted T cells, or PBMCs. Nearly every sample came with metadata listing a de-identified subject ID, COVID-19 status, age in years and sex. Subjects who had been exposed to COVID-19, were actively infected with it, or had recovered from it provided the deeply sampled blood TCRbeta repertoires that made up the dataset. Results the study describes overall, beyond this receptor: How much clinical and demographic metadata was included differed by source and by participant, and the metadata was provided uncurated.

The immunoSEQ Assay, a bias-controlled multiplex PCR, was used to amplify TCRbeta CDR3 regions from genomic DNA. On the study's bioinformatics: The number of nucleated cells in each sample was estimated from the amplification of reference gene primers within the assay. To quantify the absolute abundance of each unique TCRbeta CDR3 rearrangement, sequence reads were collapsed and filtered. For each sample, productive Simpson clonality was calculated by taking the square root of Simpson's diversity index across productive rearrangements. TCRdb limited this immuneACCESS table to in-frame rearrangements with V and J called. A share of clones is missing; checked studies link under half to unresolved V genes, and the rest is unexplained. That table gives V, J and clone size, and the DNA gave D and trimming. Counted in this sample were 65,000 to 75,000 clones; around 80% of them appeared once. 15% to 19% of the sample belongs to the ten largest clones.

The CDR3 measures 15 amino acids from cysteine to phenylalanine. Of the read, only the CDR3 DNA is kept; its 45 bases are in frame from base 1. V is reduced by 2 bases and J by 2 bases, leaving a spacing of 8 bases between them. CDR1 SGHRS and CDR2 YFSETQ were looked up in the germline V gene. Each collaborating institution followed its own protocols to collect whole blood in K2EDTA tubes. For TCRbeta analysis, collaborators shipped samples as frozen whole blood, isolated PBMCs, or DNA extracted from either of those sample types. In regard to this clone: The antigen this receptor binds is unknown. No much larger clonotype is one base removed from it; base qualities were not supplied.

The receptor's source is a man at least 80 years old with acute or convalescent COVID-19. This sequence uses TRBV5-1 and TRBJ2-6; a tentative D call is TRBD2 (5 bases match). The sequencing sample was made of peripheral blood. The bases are TGCGCCAGCAGCTTCTCGGGGACTGGGGCCAACGTCCTGACTTTC. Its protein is CASSFSGTGANVLTF.